These 20 T cell receptor beta chains came from one sample sequenced in a study of blood T cell repertoires in COVID-19. Produced via immunoSEQ multiplex PCR; TCRdb's table is partial and in-frame only. Of over 400,000 clones in the sample, 80% to 90% were seen once. Sequenced material: peripheral blood. These receptor sequences come from a human donor in a cohort sampled during active COVID-19.

The gene calls are TRBV11-3 and TRBJ2-2, with TRBD2 matching 7 bases. Germline V lookup: CDR1 SGHNT, CDR2 YENEEA. The CDR3 totals 14 residues. The V gene end was trimmed by 4 bases and the J gene end by 5 bases; junction bases not matched to a gene: 4. CDR3: CASSSQGGTGELFF. For the CDR3, the DNA is TGTGCCAGCAGCTCCCAGGGAGGGACCGGGGAGCTGTTTTTT.

This sequence joins TRBV28 and TRBJ1-2, with no clear D. The CDR3 has 12 residues. V lost 2 bases and J lost 8, with 9 bases in between. Per germline, CDR1 MDHEN and CDR2 SYDVKM. CDR3 region: CASSLRERGYTF. DNA for the CDR3: TGTGCCAGCAGTTTAAGGGAGCGCGGCTACACCTTC.

The CDR3 sequence: CASSLTDVNTEAFF. In nucleotides, the CDR3 is TGTGCCAGCAGTTTGACAGACGTTAACACTGAAGCTTTCTTT. The J gene is TRBJ1-1, the V gene TRBV28, with D maybe TRBD1 (5 bases). CDR3 length: 14 residues. Germline assignment: CDR1 MDHEN and CDR2 SYDVKM. The V and J ends lost 3 bases and 2 bases respectively, with 10 bases between them.

The V gene is TRBV6-4, the J gene TRBJ2-3; D may be TRBD1 (5 bases). The ends were cut back, 2 bases at V and 6 bases at J, with 6 bases in the middle. Germline V gene lookup returns CDR1 MRHNA and CDR2 SNTAGT. The CDR3 is made up of 12 amino acids. The CDR3 bases are TGTGCCAGCAGTGACCAGGGCGATACGCAGTATTTT. It yields the protein CASSDQGDTQYF.

This clone has more than one count but fewer than ten. This chain uses TRBV11-2 with TRBJ1-1, with 7 positions matching TRBD1. V was pared by 2 bases and J by 1 base, with 4 bases of the junction left unmatched. The CDR3 runs 15 residues. Per germline, CDR1 SGHAT and CDR2 FQNNGV. This chain's CDR3 is CASSLRQGQNTEAFF. The DNA for the CDR3 is TGTGCCAGCAGCTTACGACAGGGCCAGAACACTGAAGCTTTCTTT.

This rearrangement joins TRBV6-5 to TRBJ2-2; D is ambiguous. V shed 2 bases and J shed 2 bases, with 6 bases lying between them. Germline V gene lookup returns CDR1 MNHEY and CDR2 SVGAGI. The CDR3 sequence is 14 residues long. Written as DNA, the CDR3 is TGTGCCAGCAGTTACAATCCTAACACCGGGGAGCTGTTTTTT. This translates into CASSYNPNTGELFF.

The chain carries TRBV4-2 and TRBJ2-7, with a possible D match to TRBD1 (6 bases). V dropped 0 bases and J dropped 1 base, with 13 bases sitting between them. The CDR3 sequence is 16 residues long. The V gene's germline CDR1 is LGHNA and CDR2 YNFKEQ. The CDR3 reads CASSQERDIPSYEQYF. In nucleotides, the CDR3 is TGTGCCAGCAGCCAAGAGAGGGACATACCTTCCTACGAGCAGTACTTC.

With regard to this clone: This sample also contains other DNA sequences that code for the same CDR3. The chain links TRBV19 to TRBJ2-3, with unresolved D. The length of the CDR3 is 14 residues. Germline V gives CDR1 LNHDA, CDR2 SQIVND (reference sequence). Trimming took 1 base from V and 2 from J, leaving 7 bases between them. The CDR3: CASSIGRATDTQYF. In nucleotides, the CDR3 is TGTGCCAGTAGTATAGGGAGAGCCACAGATACGCAGTATTTT. Filled out from reference TRBV19 and TRBJ2-3, the complete variable domain reads DGGITQSPKYLFRKEGQNVTLSCEQNLNHDAMYWYRQDPGQGLRLIYYSQIVNDFQKGDIAEGYSVSREKKESFPLTVTSAQKNPTAFYLCASSIGRATDTQYFGPGTRLTVL.

The V call is TRBV18, the J call TRBJ2-5; 11 positions agree with TRBD1. The CDR3 spans 16 residues. The V gene's germline CDR1 is KGHSH and CDR2 LQKENI. J lost 4 bases, V lost 6 bases, and 10 bases had no gene match. DNA of the CDR3: TGTGCCAGCTCCCCCCCTCAGGGACAGGGGGTAGAGACCCAGTACTTC. Translated: CASSPPQGQGVETQYF. The full variable domain, with the rest looked up from reference TRBV18 and TRBJ2-5, is NAGVMQNPRHLVRRRGQEARLRCSPMKGHSHVYWYRQLPEEGLKFMVYLQKENIIDESGMPKERFSAEFPKEGPSILRIQQVVRGDSAAYFCASSPPQGQGVETQYFGPGTRLLVL.

CDR3 bases: TGTGCCAGCAGTGACTCGACAGGCCGGGTTCAGCCCCAGCATTTT. This gives the protein CASSDSTGRVQPQHF. The J gene is TRBJ1-5, the V gene TRBV6-4, with D perhaps matching TRBD1 (6 bases). This CDR3 region has 15 residues. V lost 0 bases and J lost 6, with 12 bases in between. Germline lookup yields CDR1 MRHNA and CDR2 SNTAGT.

This clone appeared a single time. The chain joins TRBV6-5 to TRBJ1-2; TRBD1 aligns across 9 bases. The J segment lost 8 bases and the V segment lost 6 bases, leaving 13 bases of the junction unmatched. This CDR3 has 15 amino acids. Germline V gene lookup returns CDR1 MNHEY and CDR2 SVGAGI. The CDR3 reads CASSPRQGGIVGYTF. DNA of the CDR3: TGTGCCAGCAGCCCAAGACAGGGGGGTATAGTGGGCTACACCTTC.

CDR3 region: CAWSRGLAGDPQSYEQYF. The CDR3 DNA reads TGTGCCTGGAGTAGAGGACTAGCGGGAGATCCCCAATCCTACGAGCAGTACTTC. The chain employs TRBV30 and TRBJ2-7; 13 nucleotides align to TRBD2. Trimming removed 2 bases from V and 1 base from J; junction bases left unmatched: 11. The CDR3 extends over 18 amino acids. Germline CDR1 and CDR2: GTSNPN and SVGIG (reference sequence).

This sequence joins TRBV27 and TRBJ2-1, with TRBD2 identical over 12 bases. CDR1 MNHEY and CDR2 SMNVEV come from the germline V gene (reference sequence). This CDR3 has 16 residues. V lost 0 bases, J lost 6 bases, and 3 bases stayed unmatched. The CDR3 spells CASSLSVLAGGNEQFF. For the CDR3, the DNA is TGTGCCAGCAGTTTATCGGTACTAGCGGGAGGCAATGAGCAGTTCTTC.

Only one count was recorded for this clone. The rearrangement joins TRBV19 to TRBJ1-1, with a tentative D call TRBD1 (5 bases). Germline CDR1 reads LNHDA; CDR2 reads SQIVND (reference sequence). Trimming removed 2 bases at V and 2 bases at J, with 9 bases between. The CDR3 consists of 14 residues. CDR3 in amino acids: CASSIQTANTEAFF. In DNA, the CDR3 is TGTGCCAGTAGTATACAGACAGCAAACACTGAAGCTTTCTTT.

J is TRBJ2-1 and V is TRBV5-8, with TRBD2 matching 10 bases. Germline-derived CDR1 and CDR2 are SGHTS and YDEGEE. With V trimmed by 4 bases and J by 4 bases, 5 bases remained unmatched. There are 15 residues in the CDR3. In DNA, the CDR3 is TGTGCCAGCAGCCCCGGGACTAGCGTTTACAATGAGCAGTTCTTC. This translates into CASSPGTSVYNEQFF.

The J gene is TRBJ1-4, the V gene TRBV7-9; D might be TRBD1 (5 bases). Germline CDR1 is SEHNR and CDR2 is FQNEAQ (reference sequence). The V gene lost 3 bases and the J gene lost 5 bases, with 10 bases spanning the gap. This CDR3 is built from 14 residues. The DNA of the CDR3 is TGTGCCAGCAGCTTGCAGGGCTTAAATGAAAAACTGTTTTTT. Translated: CASSLQGLNEKLFF.

This clone has a single count. The chain employs TRBV7-2 and TRBJ2-3; D is possibly TRBD2 (6 bases). The ends were cut back, 5 bases at V and 1 base at J, with 22 bases in the middle. The CDR3 is 18 residues long. Germline V CDR1 and CDR2: SGHTA, FQGNSA. CDR3 coding DNA: TGTGCCAGCAGCCCCTTTGGCGTTGGGGGAGGCGGCACAGATACGCAGTATTTT. It specifies CASSPFGVGGGGTDTQYF.

The rearrangement links TRBV10-2 to TRBJ2-7, with D perhaps matching TRBD2 (5 bases). V lost 8 bases to trimming and J lost 3 bases, with 23 bases between them. CDR3 size: 16 residues. CDR1 and CDR2 (germline): WSHSY, SAAADI. The CDR3, as DNA: TGCGCCAGCCTTTTTACTCCTCCAGAGGGCCGCTACGAGCAGTACTTC. Protein: CASLFTPPEGRYEQYF.

A word on this clone: Distinct nucleotide sequences in the sample also encode this CDR3. This rearrangement joins TRBV3-1 (or the pseudogene TRBV3-2) to TRBJ1-2; the D gene is possibly TRBD1 (6 bases). Germline CDR1 and CDR2: LGHDT and YNNKEL (reference sequence). Trimming shortened V by 1 base and J by 2 bases, and 8 bases separated the two germline ends. CDR3 length equals 14 residues. CDR3 in DNA: TGTGCCAGCAGCCAAGTGGACAGCAACTATGGCTACACCTTC. It yields the protein CASSQVDSNYGYTF.

V gene TRBV30 combines with J gene TRBJ1-1, with 8 bases that match TRBD1. V lost 4 bases, J lost 6 bases, and 10 bases stayed unmatched. Germline-derived CDR1 and CDR2 are GTSNPN and SVGIG (reference sequence). The CDR3 runs to 14 residues. CDR3 loop: CAWNEGQVQSEAFF. CDR3 sequence (DNA): TGTGCCTGGAACGAGGGACAGGTTCAGTCTGAAGCTTTCTTT.